Described below is a single TCR beta chain sequence and its context. The entry originates in a study of blood T cell repertoires in COVID-19. TCRdb's table, derived via immunoSEQ multiplex PCR, lists solely in-frame clones and lacks some. The sample lists about 130,000 clones, 70% to 80% seen once, with less than 5% in the top ten. The TCR comes from a woman aged 70-85 years with COVID-19, enrolled during active disease. The source material was peripheral blood.

The CDR3 reads CASSEPKRVRGNNSPLHF. CDR3 nucleotides: TGTGCCAGCAGTGAACCTAAGAGGGTCAGGGGAAATAATTCACCCCTCCACTTT. The V gene is TRBV2, the J gene TRBJ1-6; D may be TRBD1 (6 bases). CDR1 is SNHLY, CDR2 FYNNEI, per germline. Trimming pared 2 bases from V and 5 bases from J, leaving 19 bases between. This CDR3 spans 18 amino acids.